This T cell receptor beta chain derives from a study of blood T cell repertoires in COVID-19. Turning to the study itself: Material from acute and convalescent COVID-19 was sourced from the United States, Italy and Spain.

Only in-frame clones appear in the TCRdb table, and some are missing; sequencing was by immunoSEQ multiplex PCR. This sample carries about 260,000 clones, 83% of them seen once, and the ten largest clones take over 8.5%. There are 16 residues in the CDR3. Germline V gives CDR1 SGHNT, CDR2 YYREEE (reference sequence). V lost 2 bases and J 4 bases, leaving 17 bases between the germline ends. The V gene is TRBV5-4, the J gene TRBJ2-3, with TRBD2 as a possible D gene (6 bases). Sequencing was carried out using peripheral blood. This TCR came from a woman in her forties or fifties who had recovered from COVID-19. The CDR3 sequence is CASSFFGIRRADTQYF. The CDR3, as DNA: TGTGCCAGCAGCTTTTTTGGGATTAGGAGGGCAGATACGCAGTATTTT.